Presented here are 32 T cell receptor beta chains from one specimen sequenced in a study of cytomegalovirus exposure and HLA in healthy donors. Primers included in the PCR were 60 Vbeta and 13 Jbeta primers. The protocol was immunoSEQ multiplex PCR, while the TCRdb copy is restricted to in-frame clones and leaves out a portion. The repertoire holds about 150,000 clones, with approximately 70% as singletons. The source material was PBMCs. These receptor sequences come from a woman between 18 and 30 years old in good health and CMV-seropositive.

This rearrangement joins TRBV30 to TRBJ2-2; D ambiguous. V was trimmed by 8 bases and J by 4 bases, leaving 14 bases between them. Germline lookup yields CDR1 GTSNPN and CDR2 SVGIG (reference sequence). CDR3 length equals 13 residues. The CDR3 nucleotides read TGTGCCAAAAGACAACACCCCACCGGGGAGCTGTTTTTT. Translation: CAKRQHPTGELFF.

This clone occurred once. The V and J genes are TRBV6-5 and TRBJ2-2, with 10 positions matching TRBD1. V shed 5 bases and J 7 bases; nucleotides not matched to a gene: 7. Germline V gene data show CDR1 as MNHEY and CDR2 as SVGAGI. The CDR3 consists of 15 residues. DNA for the CDR3: TGTGCCAGCAGTCCCGGGACAGGGGTGGGCGGGGAGCTGTTTTTT. It codes for CASSPGTGVGGELFF.

The gene calls are TRBV30 and TRBJ1-2; D is possibly TRBD1 (6 bases). V lost 0 bases to trimming and J lost 8 bases, with 22 bases between them. The CDR3 is 16 residues long. The germline V gene encodes CDR1 GTSNPN and CDR2 SVGIG (reference sequence). The CDR3 nucleotides are TGTGCCTGGAGTGTACGGGCAGGGGCGACCTCGGAAGGCTACACCTTC. It is translated as CAWSVRAGATSEGYTF.

The chain employs TRBV14 and TRBJ1-3, with D perhaps matching TRBD1 (6 bases). Trimming removed 3 bases from V and 11 bases from J, with 20 bases in between. The germline V gene encodes CDR1 SGHDN and CDR2 FVKESK. CDR3 length equals 15 residues. The CDR3 DNA follows: TGTGCCAGCAGCCACATGACAGGCCCGTCGAAAGCCATATATTTT. Its translation is CASSHMTGPSKAIYF.

The chain uses TRBV19 and TRBJ2-5; perhaps TRBD1 as D (7 bases). The CDR3 runs 13 residues. Germline CDR1 and CDR2: LNHDA and SQIVND (reference sequence). Trimming pared 10 bases from V and 5 bases from J, leaving 17 bases between. The CDR3 protein is CATGGMAGETQYF. As DNA, the CDR3 is TGTGCCACAGGGGGGATGGCCGGGGAGACCCAGTACTTC.

V and J are TRBV28 and TRBJ2-7; D might be TRBD1 (5 bases). This CDR3 is built from 17 residues. Trimming pared 5 bases from V and 3 bases from J, leaving 23 bases between. Germline V gene sequence: CDR1 MDHEN, CDR2 SYDVKM. The DNA of the CDR3 is TGTGCCAGCAGTATCCGGGCAGGGCTAGTATGGGACTACGAGCAGTACTTC. Translating gives CASSIRAGLVWDYEQYF. Combining the CDR3 with reference TRBV28 and TRBJ2-7 gives the whole variable domain DVKVTQSSRYLVKRTGEKVFLECVQDMDHENMFWYRQDPGLGLRLIYFSYDVKMKEKGDIPEGYSVSREKKERFSLILESASTNQTSMYLCASSIRAGLVWDYEQYFGPGTRLTVT.

In this sample, this clone turned up once. The rearrangement links TRBV10-3 to TRBJ2-5; 7 bases match TRBD2. Germline-derived CDR1 and CDR2 are ENHRY and SYGVKD. With 4 bases clipped from V and 2 bases from J, the junction kept 7 bases outside the gene matches. This CDR3 spans 15 amino acids. The CDR3 loop reads CAISGGGPGQETQYF. CDR3 coding DNA: TGTGCCATCAGTGGGGGGGGTCCGGGTCAAGAGACCCAGTACTTC.

V usage is TRBV5-4 and J usage is TRBJ1-5; a possible D gene is TRBD1 (6 bases). V shed 7 bases and J shed 5 bases, with 10 bases lying between them. Germline-derived CDR1 and CDR2 are SGHNT and YYREEE (reference sequence). The CDR3 length is 12 residues. As DNA, the CDR3 is TGTGCCAGCTCGGCAGGGGATCAGCCCCAGCATTTT. It codes for CASSAGDQPQHF.

This chain joins TRBV4-3 and TRBJ1-1, with D tentatively TRBD1 (5 bases). The CDR3 sequence is 15 residues long. Trimming shortened V by 3 bases and J by 3 bases, and 14 bases separated the two germline ends. Germline V CDR1 and CDR2: LGHNA, YSLEER. The CDR3 loop is CASSQMTEGYTEAFF. The CDR3 bases are TGCGCCAGCAGCCAGATGACGGAGGGGTACACTGAAGCTTTCTTT.

The chain is built from TRBV7-9 and TRBJ1-3, with a possible D match to TRBD1 (6 bases). The ends were cut back, 5 bases at V and 1 base at J, with 12 bases in the middle. The CDR3 is made up of 15 amino acids. Germline CDR1 and CDR2: SEHNR and FQNEAQ (reference sequence). The DNA of the CDR3 is TGTGCCAGCAGCCAACGGGGACAATCTGGAAACACCATATATTTT. It is translated as CASSQRGQSGNTIYF.

The rearrangement uses TRBV5-4 and TRBJ2-7; maybe TRBD2 (7 bases). The germline CDR1 and CDR2 sequences are SGHNT and YYREEE (reference sequence). The CDR3 is made up of 15 amino acids. Trimming removed 4 bases at V and 1 base at J, with 15 bases between. CDR3 region: CASSPVAGASYEQYF. The DNA for the CDR3 is TGTGCCAGCAGCCCGGTTGCGGGGGCTTCCTACGAGCAGTACTTC.

Here the CDR3 DNA reads TGTGCCAGCAGCTTCTCCTACAGTTTTTCCACAGATACGCAGTATTTT. Its translation: CASSFSYSFSTDTQYF. The chain couples TRBV11-1 to TRBJ2-3; no clear D. V lost 3 bases and J 2 bases, leaving 15 bases between the germline ends. Germline CDR1 and CDR2: SGHAT and FQDESV (reference sequence). The length of the CDR3 is 16 residues.

This clone was seen more than once but under ten times. V gene TRBV2 combines with J gene TRBJ1-1; the D is unclear. V shed 6 bases and J shed 6 bases, with 14 bases lying between them. This CDR3 has 13 amino acids. Germline V gives CDR1 SNHLY, CDR2 FYNNEI. This chain's CDR3 is CASSVDYPAEAFF. The CDR3 nucleotides read TGTGCCAGCAGCGTAGACTATCCGGCTGAAGCTTTCTTT.

The chain recombines TRBV5-1 with TRBJ2-3, with TRBD2 identical over 8 bases. The CDR3 loop spans 16 amino acids. V lost 0 bases to trimming and J lost 6 bases; unmatched junction nucleotides: 9. Germline-derived CDR1 and CDR2 are SGHRS and YFSETQ. CDR3 sequence (DNA): TGCGCCAGCAGCTTGGTATTTAGCGGGGCCCCGGATACGCAGTATTTT. It is translated as CASSLVFSGAPDTQYF.

The table lists this clone with a count of one. The gene calls are TRBV6-5 and TRBJ1-5; possibly TRBD1 for D (6 bases). The V and J ends lost 6 bases and 6 bases respectively, with 18 bases between them. The germline V gene encodes CDR1 MNHEY and CDR2 SVGAGI. The CDR3 has 15 residues. The chain's CDR3 is CASRRTVRGGQPQHF. CDR3 DNA: TGTGCCAGCAGAAGGACAGTGCGTGGCGGTCAGCCCCAGCATTTT.

The chain links TRBV13 to TRBJ1-6, with 8 bases matching TRBD1. This CDR3 comprises 15 residues. V lost 5 bases to trimming and J lost 6 bases; unmatched junction nucleotides: 6. CDR1 PRHDT and CDR2 FYEKMQ come from the germline V gene (reference sequence). CDR3: CASSAKTGANSPLHF. CDR3 bases: TGTGCCAGCAGCGCAAAGACAGGGGCTAATTCACCCCTCCACTTT. The full variable domain, in which reference TRBV13 and TRBJ1-6 provide the parts outside the CDR3, is AAGVIQSPRHLIKEKRETATLKCYPIPRHDTVYWYQQGPGQDPQFLISFYEKMQSDKGSIPDRFSAQQFSDYHSELNMSSLELGDSALYFCASSAKTGANSPLHFGNGTRLTVT.

The genes are TRBV7-2 and TRBJ2-5, with D possibly TRBD2 on 5 matching bases. In germline, CDR1 is SGHTA, CDR2 FQGNSA. The CDR3 consists of 14 residues. Between the trimmed V and J ends, which lost 5 bases and 5 bases, there was a span of 15 bases. The DNA for the CDR3 is TGTGCCAGCAGCCGAGGGCCTAGCAGGGAGACCCAGTACTTC. Its protein product is CASSRGPSRETQYF.

The rearrangement joins TRBV4-3 to TRBJ2-1; D uncertain. The germline gives CDR1 LGHNA, CDR2 YSLEER. V shed 1 base and J shed 3 bases, with 4 bases lying between them. The CDR3 loop spans 13 amino acids. CDR3 loop: CASSQARYNEQFF. CDR3 in DNA: TGCGCCAGCAGCCAAGCCCGCTACAATGAGCAGTTCTTC.

The V gene is TRBV5-4, the J gene TRBJ1-1, with a possible D match to TRBD1 (6 bases). The germline V gene encodes CDR1 SGHNT and CDR2 YYREEE (reference sequence). Trimming removed 4 bases at V and 2 bases at J, with 12 bases between. The CDR3 has 14 residues. The CDR3 nucleotides read TGTGCCAGCAGCCCTCGGGGGGCTAACACTGAAGCTTTCTTT. This codes for CASSPRGANTEAFF.

The genes are TRBV5-4 and TRBJ1-2, with D unclear. The germline gives CDR1 SGHNT, CDR2 YYREEE (reference sequence). V lost 0 bases and J 2 bases, leaving 8 bases between the germline ends. The CDR3 is 14 residues long. The CDR3 nucleotides read TGTGCCAGCAGCTTGGGCGATTTCAACTATGGCTACACCTTC. Protein sequence: CASSLGDFNYGYTF.

The chain has TRBV5-6 and TRBJ2-1; a possible D gene is TRBD2 (5 bases). This CDR3 has 15 residues. The germline V gene encodes CDR1 SGHDT and CDR2 YYEEEE. V was trimmed by 0 bases and J by 9 bases, leaving 16 bases between them. CDR3 sequence reads: CASSLVPGDWSEQFF. DNA for the CDR3: TGTGCCAGCAGCTTGGTGCCCGGGGATTGGAGTGAGCAGTTCTTC.

This chain uses TRBV6-6 with TRBJ1-4; 8 bases line up with TRBD1. The CDR3 is 12 residues long. Germline values: CDR1 MNHNY, CDR2 SVGAGI (reference sequence). The ends lost 9 bases at V and 6 bases at J; junction bases unmatched: 3. For the CDR3, the DNA is TGTGCCAGTCGGACAGGGCATGAAAAACTGTTTTTT. It translates to CASRTGHEKLFF.

This clone appeared once. J is TRBJ1-2 and V is TRBV7-8; D gene unclear. CDR1 is SGHVS and CDR2 is FQNEAQ in the germline V gene. This CDR3 has 15 residues. Trimming took off 5 bases at V and 4 bases at J, with 17 bases between the two ends. CDR3 region: CASSASEASSYGYTF. The CDR3 nucleotides are TGTGCCAGCAGCGCCTCAGAGGCCAGTAGCTATGGCTACACCTTC.

The chain recombines TRBV5-1 with TRBJ2-1; 11 bases fit TRBD1. Germline-derived CDR1 and CDR2 are SGHRS and YFSETQ. CDR3 length: 14 amino acids. With V trimmed by 3 bases and J by 9 bases, 5 bases remained unmatched. CDR3 DNA sequence: TGCGCCAGCAGCTCCGGACAGGGGGCATTTGAGCAGTTCTTC. Protein sequence: CASSSGQGAFEQFF.

This clone was detected once. This chain links TRBV5-1 with TRBJ2-1, with a possible D match to TRBD2 (6 bases). V lost 0 bases and J lost 11, with 9 bases in between. CDR3 length: 12 residues. Germline lookup yields CDR1 SGHRS and CDR2 YFSETQ. The CDR3 here is CASSLVTSQQFF. Here the CDR3 DNA reads TGCGCCAGCAGCTTGGTTACTAGCCAGCAGTTCTTC.

This chain links TRBV5-1 with TRBJ2-3; perhaps TRBD2 as D (5 bases). Trimming removed 2 bases at V and 3 bases at J, with 16 bases between. The CDR3 is 16 amino acids. The germline V gene has CDR1 SGHRS and CDR2 YFSETQ. This CDR3 reads CASSFSGLSKTDTQYF. The CDR3 nucleotides read TGCGCCAGCAGCTTTTCGGGATTGTCAAAAACAGATACGCAGTATTTT. The whole variable domain, filled in from reference TRBV5-1 and TRBJ2-3, reads KAGVTQTPRYLIKTRGQQVTLSCSPISGHRSVSWYQQTPGQGLQFLFEYFSETQRNKGNFPGRFSGRQFSNSRSEMNVSTLELGDSALYLCASSFSGLSKTDTQYFGPGTRLTVL.

The sample holds a few counts of this clone. The chain has TRBV2 and TRBJ1-5; D might be TRBD1 (6 bases). The CDR3 extends over 14 amino acids. V was clipped by 2 bases and J by 7 bases, with 12 bases between them. Germline values: CDR1 SNHLY, CDR2 FYNNEI. The CDR3 loop is CASSESAGEQPQHF. In nucleotides, the CDR3 is TGTGCCAGCAGTGAATCGGCAGGGGAACAGCCCCAGCATTTT.

The gene calls are TRBV2 and TRBJ2-7; 8 nucleotides line up with TRBD1. Looked up from germline, CDR1 is SNHLY and CDR2 is FYNNEI. V dropped 4 bases and J dropped 3; count of bases not matched to a gene: 8. This CDR3 region has 15 residues. CDR3 residues: CASSGVGTGLYEQYF. The CDR3 DNA reads TGTGCCAGCAGTGGAGTCGGGACAGGCCTCTACGAGCAGTACTTC.

A remark on this clone: Other DNA sequences in the same sample also yield this CDR3. V usage is TRBV9 and J usage is TRBJ2-3; D is uncertain. The V gene's germline CDR1 is SGDLS and CDR2 YYNGEE. Trimming removed 1 base at V and 1 base at J, with 7 bases between. This CDR3 comprises 14 residues. The DNA of the CDR3 is TGTGCCAGCAGCGTACGCGGAGGCACAGATACGCAGTATTTT. The encoded protein is CASSVRGGTDTQYF.

This chain links TRBV7-8 with TRBJ2-5, with 10 nucleotides matching TRBD2. The germline gives CDR1 SGHVS, CDR2 FQNEAQ. V lost 6 bases, J lost 3 bases, and 1 base stayed unmatched. The CDR3 sequence is 13 residues long. CDR3 residues: CASRGLAKETQYF. The DNA of the CDR3 is TGTGCCAGCAGGGGACTAGCGAAAGAGACCCAGTACTTC.

The chain links TRBV28 to TRBJ2-1, with TRBD2 matching over 9 bases. V trimming: 5 bases; J trimming: 3 bases; junction bases outside the gene matches: 5. From germline, CDR1 is MDHEN and CDR2 SYDVKM. This CDR3 has 15 residues. The CDR3 reads CASSSSGGYYNEQFF. CDR3 nucleotides: TGTGCCAGCAGTAGCAGCGGGGGGTACTACAATGAGCAGTTCTTC.

The chain has TRBV10-2 and TRBJ2-5, with D tentatively TRBD1 (6 bases). The CDR3 totals 13 residues. The germline gives CDR1 WSHSY, CDR2 SAAADI. V was cut by 5 bases and J by 5 bases, with 12 bases left in between. The CDR3 region is CASSNTGIETQYF. CDR3 DNA sequence: TGCGCCAGCAGTAATACAGGGATTGAGACCCAGTACTTC.